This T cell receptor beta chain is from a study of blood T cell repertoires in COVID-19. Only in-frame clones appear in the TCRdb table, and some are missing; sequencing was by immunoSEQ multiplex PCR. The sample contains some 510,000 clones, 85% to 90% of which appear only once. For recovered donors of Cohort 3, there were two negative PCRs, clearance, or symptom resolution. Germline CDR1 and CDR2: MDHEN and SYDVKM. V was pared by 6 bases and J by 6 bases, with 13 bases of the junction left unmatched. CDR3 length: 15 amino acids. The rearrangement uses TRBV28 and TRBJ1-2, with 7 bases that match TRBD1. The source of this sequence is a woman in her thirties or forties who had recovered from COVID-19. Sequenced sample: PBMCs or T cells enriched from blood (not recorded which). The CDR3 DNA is TGTGCCAGCAGGACCGGGACAGAGATATCGAATGGCTACACCTTC. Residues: CASRTGTEISNGYTF.